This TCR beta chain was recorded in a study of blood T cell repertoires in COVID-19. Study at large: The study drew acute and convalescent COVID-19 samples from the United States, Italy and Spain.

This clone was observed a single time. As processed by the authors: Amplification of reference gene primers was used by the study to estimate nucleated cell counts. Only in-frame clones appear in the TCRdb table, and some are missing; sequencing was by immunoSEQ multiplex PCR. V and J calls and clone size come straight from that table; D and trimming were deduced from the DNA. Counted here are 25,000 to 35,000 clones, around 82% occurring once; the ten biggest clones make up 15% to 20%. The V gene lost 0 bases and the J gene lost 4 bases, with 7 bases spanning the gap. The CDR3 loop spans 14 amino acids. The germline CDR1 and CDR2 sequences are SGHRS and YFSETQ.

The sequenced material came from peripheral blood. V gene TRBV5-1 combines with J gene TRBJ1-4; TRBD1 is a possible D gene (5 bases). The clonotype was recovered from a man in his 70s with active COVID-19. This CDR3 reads CASSLDRSNEKLFF. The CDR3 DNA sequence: TGCGCCAGCAGCTTGGACAGGAGTAATGAAAAACTGTTTTTT.